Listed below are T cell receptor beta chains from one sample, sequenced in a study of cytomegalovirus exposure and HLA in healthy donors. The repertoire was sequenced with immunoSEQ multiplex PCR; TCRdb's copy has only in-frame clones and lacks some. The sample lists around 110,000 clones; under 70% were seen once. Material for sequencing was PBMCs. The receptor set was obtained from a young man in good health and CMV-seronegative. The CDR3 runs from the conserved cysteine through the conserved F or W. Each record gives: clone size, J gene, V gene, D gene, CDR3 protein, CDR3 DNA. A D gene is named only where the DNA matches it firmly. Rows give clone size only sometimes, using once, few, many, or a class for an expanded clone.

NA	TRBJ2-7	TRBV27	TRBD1	CASSHGTGGREQYF	TGTGCCAGCAGTCACGGGACAGGGGGTCGCGAGCAGTACTTC
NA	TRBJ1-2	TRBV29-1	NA	CRVPTKPSTGWGYTF	TGCCGCGTACCAACCAAACCATCGACAGGCTGGGGCTACACCTTC
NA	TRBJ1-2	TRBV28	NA	CASSLSGLNGGYTF	TGTGCCAGCAGTTTATCGGGACTGAACGGTGGCTACACCTTC
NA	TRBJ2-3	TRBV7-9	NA	CASSPLPDTQYF	TGTGCCAGCAGCCCCCTTCCAGATACGCAGTATTTT
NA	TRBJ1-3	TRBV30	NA	CAWSPGRVSGNTIYF	TGTGCCTGGAGTCCTGGTAGAGTCTCTGGAAACACCATATATTTT
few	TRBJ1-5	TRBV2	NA	CASSDGGHNQPQHF	TGTGCCAGCAGTGATGGGGGCCACAATCAGCCCCAGCATTTT
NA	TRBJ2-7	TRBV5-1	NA	CASSLAGEGGGYEQYF	TGCGCCAGCAGCTTGGCAGGGGAGGGGGGCGGCTACGAGCAGTACTTC
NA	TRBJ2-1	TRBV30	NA	CAWTSYNEQFF	TGTGCCTGGACGTCCTACAATGAGCAGTTCTTC
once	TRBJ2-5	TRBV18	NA	CASAANGQETQYF	TGTGCCAGCGCGGCTAACGGCCAAGAGACCCAGTACTTC
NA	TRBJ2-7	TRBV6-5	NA	CASSYIQGSYEQYF	TGTGCCAGCAGTTACATTCAGGGTAGCTACGAGCAGTACTTC